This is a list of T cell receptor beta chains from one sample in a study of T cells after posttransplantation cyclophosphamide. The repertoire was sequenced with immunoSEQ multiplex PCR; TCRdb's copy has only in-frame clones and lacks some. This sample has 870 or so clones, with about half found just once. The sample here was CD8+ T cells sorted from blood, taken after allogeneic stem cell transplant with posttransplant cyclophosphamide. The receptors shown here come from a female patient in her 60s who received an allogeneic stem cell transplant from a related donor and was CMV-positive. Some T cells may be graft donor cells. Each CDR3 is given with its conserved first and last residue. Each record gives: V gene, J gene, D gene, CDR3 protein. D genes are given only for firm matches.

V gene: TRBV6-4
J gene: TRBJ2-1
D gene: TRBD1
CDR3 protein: CASGQGAYNEQFF

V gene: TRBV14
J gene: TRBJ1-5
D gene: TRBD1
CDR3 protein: CASSHQDRGGDNQPQHF

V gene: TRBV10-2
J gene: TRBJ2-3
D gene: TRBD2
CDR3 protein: CASSGLAGGLDTQYF

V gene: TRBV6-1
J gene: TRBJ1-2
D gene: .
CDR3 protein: CASSPLFGYTF

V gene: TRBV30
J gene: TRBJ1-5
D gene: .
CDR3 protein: CAWSQQGAQPQHF

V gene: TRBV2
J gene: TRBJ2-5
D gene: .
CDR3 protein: CASSEGPSFGETQYF

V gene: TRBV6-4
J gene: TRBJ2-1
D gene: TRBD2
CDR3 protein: CASSDSRGGYPEQFF

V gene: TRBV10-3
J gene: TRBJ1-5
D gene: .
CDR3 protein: CAISESGPAGEQPQHF

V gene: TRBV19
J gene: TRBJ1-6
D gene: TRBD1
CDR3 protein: CASSMLTGSGSPLHF

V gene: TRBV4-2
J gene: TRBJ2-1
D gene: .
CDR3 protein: CASSLERAGNEQFF

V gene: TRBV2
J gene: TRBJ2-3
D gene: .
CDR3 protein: CASGGLITDTQYF

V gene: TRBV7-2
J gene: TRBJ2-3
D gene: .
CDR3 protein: CASSLVGGRLDTQYF